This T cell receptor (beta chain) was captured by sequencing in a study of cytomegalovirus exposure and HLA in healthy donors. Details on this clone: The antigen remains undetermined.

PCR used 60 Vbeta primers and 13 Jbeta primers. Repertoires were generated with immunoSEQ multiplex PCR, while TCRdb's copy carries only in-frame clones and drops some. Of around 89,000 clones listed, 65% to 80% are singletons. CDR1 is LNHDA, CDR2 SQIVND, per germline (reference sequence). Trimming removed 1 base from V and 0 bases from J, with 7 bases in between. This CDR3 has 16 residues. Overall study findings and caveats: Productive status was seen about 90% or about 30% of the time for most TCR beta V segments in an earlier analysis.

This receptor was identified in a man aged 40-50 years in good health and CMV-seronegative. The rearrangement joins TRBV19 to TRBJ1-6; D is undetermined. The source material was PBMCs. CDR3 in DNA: TGTGCCAGTAGTATAGCCGTTAACTCCTATAATTCACCCCTCCACTTT. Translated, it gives CASSIAVNSYNSPLHF. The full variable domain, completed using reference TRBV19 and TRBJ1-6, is DGGITQSPKYLFRKEGQNVTLSCEQNLNHDAMYWYRQDPGQGLRLIYYSQIVNDFQKGDIAEGYSVSREKKESFPLTVTSAQKNPTAFYLCASSIAVNSYNSPLHFGNGTRLTVT.